Sequencing of this TCR beta chain was carried out in a study of beta chain features in type 1 diabetes. The germline gives CDR1 MGHDK, CDR2 SYGVNS. The CDR3 is 14 amino acids. The V end was cut by 1 base, the J end by 6 bases, with 10 bases between. This clone was seen ten or more times. Its specificity is unknown. The study, taken as a whole, reports: TCRB CDR3s from Type 1 diabetes patients were moderately but significantly shorter in all four CD4+ subsets.

Sequenced material consisted of expressed TCRB transcripts (all of the isolated RNA was reverse transcribed). Using immunoSEQ multiplex PCR, the repertoire was profiled, and TCRdb retains in-frame clones only, with some absent. The sample records about 340,000 clones, roughly 8% being singletons. Sequenced sample: central memory CD4+ T cells from blood. The sequence was obtained from a young woman in good health. The genes are TRBV25-1 and TRBJ2-4; TRBD2 is a possible D gene (6 bases). CDR3 sequence: CASSEWSGGNIQYF. As DNA, the CDR3 is TGTGCCAGCAGTGAATGGTCCGGGGGAAACATTCAGTACTTC.